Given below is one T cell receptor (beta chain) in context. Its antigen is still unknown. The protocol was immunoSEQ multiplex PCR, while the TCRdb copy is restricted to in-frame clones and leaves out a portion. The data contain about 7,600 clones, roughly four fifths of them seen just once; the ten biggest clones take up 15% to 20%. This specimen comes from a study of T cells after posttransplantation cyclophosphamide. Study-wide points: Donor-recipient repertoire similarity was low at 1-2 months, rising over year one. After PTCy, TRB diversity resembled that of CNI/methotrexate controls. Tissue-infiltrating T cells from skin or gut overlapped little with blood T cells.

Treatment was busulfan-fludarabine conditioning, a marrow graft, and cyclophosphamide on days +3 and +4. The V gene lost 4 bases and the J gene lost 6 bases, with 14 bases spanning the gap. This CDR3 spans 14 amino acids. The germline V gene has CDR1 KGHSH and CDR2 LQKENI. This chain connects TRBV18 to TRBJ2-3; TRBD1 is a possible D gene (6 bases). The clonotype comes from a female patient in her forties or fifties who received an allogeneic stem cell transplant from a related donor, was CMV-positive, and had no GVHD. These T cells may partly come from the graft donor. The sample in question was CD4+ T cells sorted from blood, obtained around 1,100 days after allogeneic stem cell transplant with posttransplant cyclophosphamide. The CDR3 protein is CASSLRQAIDTQYF. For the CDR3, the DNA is TGTGCCAGCTCACTTCGACAGGCCATTGATACGCAGTATTTT.